This T cell receptor beta chain was recorded in a study of cytomegalovirus exposure and HLA in healthy donors. Looking at the study overall: The same platform was used for the approximately 110 validation repertoires and the approximately 670 first-cohort repertoires, a later analysis reported.

Study findings and constraints: There were some public TCRs occurring in many donors, but most TCR sequences were rare. The classifier was said to identify cytomegalovirus status with high specificity and sensitivity.

About this clone: Its specificity is not known.

TCRdb keeps only in-frame clones here, not all; method: immunoSEQ multiplex PCR. The data show 100,000 to 120,000 clones, with about 94% seen just once and approximately 0.67% held by the top ten. Sample: PBMCs. The TCR was taken from a woman under 30 in good health and CMV-seronegative.

This chain's CDR3 is CASSFLGRTGLYEQYF. The CDR3 DNA is TGTGCCAGCAGTTTTCTGGGCCGGACAGGGCTGTACGAGCAGTACTTC. The chain joins TRBV28 to TRBJ2-7; 8 bases align to TRBD1. The trim removed 3 bases at V and 4 bases at J, leaving 11 bases unmatched. This CDR3 region has 16 residues. Germline V gene data show CDR1 as MDHEN and CDR2 as SYDVKM.